The sequence of this T cell receptor beta chain was determined in a study of blood T cells in healthy people across ages. The overall study: About one barcoded beta molecule per two T cells was the capture yield of template switching.

Aged about 6 to 95, donors were systemically healthy Caucasians from Russia. Then a second PCR, running about 6 to 11 cycles, was carried out with a sample-barcoded 5' primer and a J-beta primer mix. MiXCR was run by TCRdb on the 5' RACE reads, yielding one entry per CDR3 protein. Here the sample spans over a million distinct CDR3 sequences, 35% to 45% being singletons. The V gene lost 4 bases and the J gene lost 0 bases, with 17 bases spanning the gap. Germline V gives CDR1 ENHRY, CDR2 SYGVKD. The CDR3 covers 17 residues. The sequence came from a woman between 18 and 30 years old in good health. V usage is TRBV10-3 and J usage is TRBJ2-3, with D maybe TRBD2 (7 bases). Sequenced material: blood. The CDR3 spells CAISATRGGPSTDTQYF. The CDR3 coding sequence is TGTGCCATCAGTGCCACCCGCGGGGGCCCTAGCACAGATACGCAGTATTTT.